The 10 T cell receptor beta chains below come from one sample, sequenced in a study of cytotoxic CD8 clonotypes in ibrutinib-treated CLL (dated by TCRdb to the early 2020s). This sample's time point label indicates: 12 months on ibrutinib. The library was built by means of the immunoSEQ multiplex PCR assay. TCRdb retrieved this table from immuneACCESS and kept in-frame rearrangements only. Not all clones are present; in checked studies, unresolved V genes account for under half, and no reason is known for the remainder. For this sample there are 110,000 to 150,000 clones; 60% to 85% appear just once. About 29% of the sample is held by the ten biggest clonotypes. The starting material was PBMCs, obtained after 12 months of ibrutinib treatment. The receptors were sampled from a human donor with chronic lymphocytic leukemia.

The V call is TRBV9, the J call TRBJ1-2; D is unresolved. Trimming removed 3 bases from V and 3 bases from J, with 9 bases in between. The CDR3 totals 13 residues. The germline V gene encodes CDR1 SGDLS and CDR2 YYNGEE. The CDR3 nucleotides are TGTGCCAGCAGCGAAAAGGAGTACTATGGCTACACCTTC. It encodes CASSEKEYYGYTF. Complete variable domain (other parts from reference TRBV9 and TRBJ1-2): DSGVTQTPKHLITATGQRVTLRCSPRSGDLSVYWYQQSLDQGLQFLIQYYNGEERAKGNILERFSAQQFPDLHSELNLSSLELGDSALYFCASSEKEYYGYTFGSGTRLTVV.

CDR3 residues: CAIRTTSGATYEQYF. In DNA, the CDR3 is TGTGCCATCAGGACGACTAGCGGGGCCACCTACGAGCAGTACTTC. V is TRBV10-3 and J is TRBJ2-7, with 11 bases fitting TRBD2. The V gene end was trimmed by 6 bases and the J gene end by 2 bases; junction bases not matched to a gene: 6. Germline values: CDR1 ENHRY, CDR2 SYGVKD. The CDR3 sequence is 15 residues long.

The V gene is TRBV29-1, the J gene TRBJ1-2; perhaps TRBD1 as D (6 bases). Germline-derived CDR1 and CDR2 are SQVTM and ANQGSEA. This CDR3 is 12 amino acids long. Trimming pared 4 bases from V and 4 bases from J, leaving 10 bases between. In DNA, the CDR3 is TGCAGCGTTGGAGAGGACAGCTATGGCTACACCTTC. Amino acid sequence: CSVGEDSYGYTF. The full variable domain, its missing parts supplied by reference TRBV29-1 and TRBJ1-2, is SAVISQKPSRDICQRGTSLTIQCQVDSQVTMMFWYRQQPGQSLTLIATANQGSEATYESGFVIDKFPISRPNLTFSTLTVSNMSPEDSSIYLCSVGEDSYGYTFGSGTRLTVV.

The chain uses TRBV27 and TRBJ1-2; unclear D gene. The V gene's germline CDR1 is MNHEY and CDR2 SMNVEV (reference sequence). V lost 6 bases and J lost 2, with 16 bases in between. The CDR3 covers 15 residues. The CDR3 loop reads CASSPGRSINYGYTF. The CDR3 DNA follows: TGTGCCAGCAGCCCTGGCCGCAGTATAAACTATGGCTACACCTTC.

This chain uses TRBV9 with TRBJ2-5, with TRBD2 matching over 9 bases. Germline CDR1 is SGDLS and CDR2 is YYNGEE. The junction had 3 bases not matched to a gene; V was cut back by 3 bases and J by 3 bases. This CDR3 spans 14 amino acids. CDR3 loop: CASSAGLAEETQYF. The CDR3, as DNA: TGTGCCAGCAGCGCGGGACTAGCTGAAGAGACCCAGTACTTC.

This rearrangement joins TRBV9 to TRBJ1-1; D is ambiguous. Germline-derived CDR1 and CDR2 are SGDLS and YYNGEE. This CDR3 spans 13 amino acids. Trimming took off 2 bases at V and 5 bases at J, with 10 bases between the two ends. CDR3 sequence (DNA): TGTGCCAGCAGCGTCACTGGGTGGACTGAAGCTTTCTTT. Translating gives CASSVTGWTEAFF.

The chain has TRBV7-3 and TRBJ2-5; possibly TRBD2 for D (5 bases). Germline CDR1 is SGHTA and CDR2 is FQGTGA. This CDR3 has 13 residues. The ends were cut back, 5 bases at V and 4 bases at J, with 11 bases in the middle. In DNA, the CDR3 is TGTGCCAGCAGCAAACTCCGGGGAGAGACCCAGTACTTC. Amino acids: CASSKLRGETQYF.

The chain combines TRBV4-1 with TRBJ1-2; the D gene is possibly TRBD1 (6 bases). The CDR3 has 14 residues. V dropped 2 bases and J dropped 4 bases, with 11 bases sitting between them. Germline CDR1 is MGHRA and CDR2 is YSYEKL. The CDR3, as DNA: TGCGCCAGCAGCCAACCACAGGGACGCTATGGCTACACCTTC. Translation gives CASSQPQGRYGYTF.

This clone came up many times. This chain's CDR3 is CASKPSTAVVGYTF. The CDR3 DNA sequence: TGTGCCAGCAAACCCAGCACGGCCGTTGTAGGCTACACCTTC. V gene TRBV6-1 combines with J gene TRBJ1-2; D is ambiguous. V gave up 7 bases and J gave up 8 bases, with 20 bases separating them. This CDR3 has 14 residues. Germline CDR1 MNHNS, CDR2 SASEGT.

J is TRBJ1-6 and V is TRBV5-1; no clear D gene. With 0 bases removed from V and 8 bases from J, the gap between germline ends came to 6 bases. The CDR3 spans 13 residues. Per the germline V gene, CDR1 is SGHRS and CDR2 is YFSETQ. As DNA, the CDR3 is TGCGCCAGCAGCTTGGTTGTTGATTCACCCCTCCACTTT. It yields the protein CASSLVVDSPLHF.